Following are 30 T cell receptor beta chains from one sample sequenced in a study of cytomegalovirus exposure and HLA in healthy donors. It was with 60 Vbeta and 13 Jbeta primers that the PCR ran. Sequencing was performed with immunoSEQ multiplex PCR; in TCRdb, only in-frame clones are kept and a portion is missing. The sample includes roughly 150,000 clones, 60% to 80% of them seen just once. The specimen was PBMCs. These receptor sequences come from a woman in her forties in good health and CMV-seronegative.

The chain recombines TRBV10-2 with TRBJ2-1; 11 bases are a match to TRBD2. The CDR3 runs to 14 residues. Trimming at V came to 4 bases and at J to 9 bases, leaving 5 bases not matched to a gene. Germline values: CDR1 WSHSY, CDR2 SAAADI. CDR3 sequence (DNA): TGCGCCAGCAGTGGTACTAGCGGGAGTGGTGAGCAGTTCTTC. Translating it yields CASSGTSGSGEQFF.

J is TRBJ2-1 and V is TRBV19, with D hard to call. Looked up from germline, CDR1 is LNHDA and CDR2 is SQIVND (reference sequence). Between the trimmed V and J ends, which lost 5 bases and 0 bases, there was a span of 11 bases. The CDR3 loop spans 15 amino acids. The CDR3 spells CASSPPLSSYNEQFF. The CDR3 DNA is TGTGCCAGTAGTCCTCCTCTGAGCTCCTACAATGAGCAGTTCTTC.

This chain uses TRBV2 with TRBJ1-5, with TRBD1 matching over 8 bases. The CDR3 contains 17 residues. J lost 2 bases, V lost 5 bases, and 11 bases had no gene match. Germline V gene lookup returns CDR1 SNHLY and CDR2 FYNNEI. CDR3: CASSKENRGLGNQPQHF. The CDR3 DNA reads TGTGCCAGCAGTAAGGAGAACAGGGGGTTGGGCAATCAGCCCCAGCATTTT. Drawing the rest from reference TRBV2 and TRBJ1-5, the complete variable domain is EPEVTQTPSHQVTQMGQEVILRCVPISNHLYFYWYRQILGQKVEFLVSFYNNEISEKSEIFDDQFSVERPDGSNFTLKIRSTKLEDSAMYFCASSKENRGLGNQPQHFGDGTRLSIL.

This chain's CDR3 is CATSGQGQETQYF. CDR3 nucleotides: TGTGCCACCTCGGGACAGGGGCAAGAGACCCAGTACTTC. The V and J genes are TRBV5-4 and TRBJ2-5, with 10 positions matching TRBD1. Trimming at V came to 9 bases and at J to 2 bases, leaving 4 bases not matched to a gene. The CDR3 contains 13 residues. Per the germline V gene, CDR1 is SGHNT and CDR2 is YYREEE (reference sequence).

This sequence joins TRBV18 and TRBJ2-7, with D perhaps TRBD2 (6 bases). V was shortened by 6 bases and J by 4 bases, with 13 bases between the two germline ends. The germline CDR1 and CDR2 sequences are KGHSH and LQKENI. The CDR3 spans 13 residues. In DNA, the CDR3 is TGTGCCAGCTCGCCGACTAGAAATTACGAGCAGTACTTC. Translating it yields CASSPTRNYEQYF.

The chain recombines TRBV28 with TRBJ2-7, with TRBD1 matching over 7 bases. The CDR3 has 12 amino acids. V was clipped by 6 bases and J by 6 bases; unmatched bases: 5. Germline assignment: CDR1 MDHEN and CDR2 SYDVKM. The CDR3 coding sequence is TGTGCCAGCAGCCACGACAGGGTCGAGCAGTACTTC. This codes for CASSHDRVEQYF.

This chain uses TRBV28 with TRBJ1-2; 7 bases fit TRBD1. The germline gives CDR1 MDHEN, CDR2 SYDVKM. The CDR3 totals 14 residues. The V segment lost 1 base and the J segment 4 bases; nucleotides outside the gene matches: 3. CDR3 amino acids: CASSLLGGFYGYTF. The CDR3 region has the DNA TGTGCCAGCAGTTTATTAGGGGGCTTCTATGGCTACACCTTC.

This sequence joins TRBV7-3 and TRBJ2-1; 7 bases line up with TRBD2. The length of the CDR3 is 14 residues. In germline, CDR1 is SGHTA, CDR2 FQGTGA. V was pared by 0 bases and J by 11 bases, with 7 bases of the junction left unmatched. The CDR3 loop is CASSLTRDYLQQFF. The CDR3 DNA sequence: TGTGCCAGCAGCTTAACTAGGGACTATTTACAGCAGTTCTTC.

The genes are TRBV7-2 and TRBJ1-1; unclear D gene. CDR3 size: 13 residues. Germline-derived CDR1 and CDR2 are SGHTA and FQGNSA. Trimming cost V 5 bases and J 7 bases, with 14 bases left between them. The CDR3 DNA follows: TGTGCCAGCAGCCCAAGGGAGGGAATTGAAGCTTTCTTT. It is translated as CASSPREGIEAFF.

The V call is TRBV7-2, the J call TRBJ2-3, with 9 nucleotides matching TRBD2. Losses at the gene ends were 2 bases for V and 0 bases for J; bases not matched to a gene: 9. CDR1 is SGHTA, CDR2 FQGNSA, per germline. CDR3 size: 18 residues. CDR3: CASSLTGTSGFSTDTQYF. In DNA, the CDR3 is TGTGCCAGCAGCTTAACTGGAACTAGCGGGTTTAGCACAGATACGCAGTATTTT.

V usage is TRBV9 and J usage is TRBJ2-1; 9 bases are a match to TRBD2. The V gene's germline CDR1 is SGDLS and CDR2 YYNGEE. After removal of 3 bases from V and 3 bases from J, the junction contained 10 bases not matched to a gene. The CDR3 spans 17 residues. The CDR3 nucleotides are TGTGCCAGCAGCGACGGGGCGGGGGGGTGGGGCTACAATGAGCAGTTCTTC. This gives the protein CASSDGAGGWGYNEQFF.

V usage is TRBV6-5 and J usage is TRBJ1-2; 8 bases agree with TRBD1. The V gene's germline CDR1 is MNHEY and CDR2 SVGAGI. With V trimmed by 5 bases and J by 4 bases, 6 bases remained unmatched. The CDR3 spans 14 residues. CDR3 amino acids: CASSRGQGAYGYTF. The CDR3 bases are TGTGCCAGCAGTCGTGGACAGGGCGCCTATGGCTACACCTTC.

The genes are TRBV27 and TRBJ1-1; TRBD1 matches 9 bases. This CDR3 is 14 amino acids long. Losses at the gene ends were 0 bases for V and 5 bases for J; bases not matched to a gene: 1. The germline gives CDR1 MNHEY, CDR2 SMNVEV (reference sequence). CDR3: CASSLSTGGTEAFF. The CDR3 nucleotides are TGTGCCAGCAGTTTATCGACAGGGGGTACTGAAGCTTTCTTT.

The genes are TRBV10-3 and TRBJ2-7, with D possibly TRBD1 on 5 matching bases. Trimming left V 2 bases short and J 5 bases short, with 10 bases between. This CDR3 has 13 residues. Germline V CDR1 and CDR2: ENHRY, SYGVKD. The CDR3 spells CAISEIRVNEQYF. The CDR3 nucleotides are TGTGCCATCAGTGAGATCAGGGTCAACGAGCAGTACTTC.

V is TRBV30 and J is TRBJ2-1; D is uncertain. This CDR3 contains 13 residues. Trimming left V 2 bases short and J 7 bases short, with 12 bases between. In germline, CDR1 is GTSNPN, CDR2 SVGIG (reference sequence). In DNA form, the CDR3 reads TGTGCCTGGAGTTTCCACCCTAATAATGAGCAGTTCTTC. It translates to CAWSFHPNNEQFF.

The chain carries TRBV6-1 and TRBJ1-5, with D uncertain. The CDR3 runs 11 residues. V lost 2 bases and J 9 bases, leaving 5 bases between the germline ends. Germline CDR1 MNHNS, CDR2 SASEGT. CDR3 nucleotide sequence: TGTGCCAGCAGTGAAATCGGGCCCCAGCATTTT. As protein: CASSEIGPQHF.

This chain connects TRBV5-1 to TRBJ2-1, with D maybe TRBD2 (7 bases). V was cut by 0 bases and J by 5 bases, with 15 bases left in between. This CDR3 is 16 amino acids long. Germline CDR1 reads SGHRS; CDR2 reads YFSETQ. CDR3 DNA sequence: TGCGCCAGCAGCTTGGCCTTGGGGGAGGGGGACAATGAGCAGTTCTTC. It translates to CASSLALGEGDNEQFF.

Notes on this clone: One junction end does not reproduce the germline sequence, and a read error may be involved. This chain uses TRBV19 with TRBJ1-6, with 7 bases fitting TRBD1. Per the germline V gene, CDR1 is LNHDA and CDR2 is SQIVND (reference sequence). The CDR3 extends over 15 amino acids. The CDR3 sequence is CASSTGTAPNPPLHF. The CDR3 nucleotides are TGTGCCAGTAGTACCGGGACAGCTCCTAATCCACCCCTCCACTTT.

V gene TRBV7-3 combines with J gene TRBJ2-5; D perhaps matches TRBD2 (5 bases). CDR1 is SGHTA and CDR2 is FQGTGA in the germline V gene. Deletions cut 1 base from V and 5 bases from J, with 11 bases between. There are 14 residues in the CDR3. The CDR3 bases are TGTGCCAGCAGCTTAAATGGGGAGAGGGAGACCCAGTACTTC. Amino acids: CASSLNGERETQYF.

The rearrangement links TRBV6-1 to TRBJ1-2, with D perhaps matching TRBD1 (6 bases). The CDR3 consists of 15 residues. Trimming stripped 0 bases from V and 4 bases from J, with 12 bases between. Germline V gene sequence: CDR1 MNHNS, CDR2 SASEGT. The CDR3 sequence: CASSEAEQGFYGYTF. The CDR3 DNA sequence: TGTGCCAGCAGTGAAGCTGAACAGGGTTTCTATGGCTACACCTTC.

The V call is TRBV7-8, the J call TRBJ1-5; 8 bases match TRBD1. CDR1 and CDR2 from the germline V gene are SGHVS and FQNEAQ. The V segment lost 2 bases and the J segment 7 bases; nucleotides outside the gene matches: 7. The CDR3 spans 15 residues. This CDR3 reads CASSLMGQVGQPQHF. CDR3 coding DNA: TGTGCCAGCAGCTTAATGGGACAGGTGGGGCAGCCCCAGCATTTT.

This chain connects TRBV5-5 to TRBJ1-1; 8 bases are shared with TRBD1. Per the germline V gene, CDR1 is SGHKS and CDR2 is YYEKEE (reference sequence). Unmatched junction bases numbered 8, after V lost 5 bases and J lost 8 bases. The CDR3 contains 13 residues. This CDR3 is CASSYGQGVEAFF. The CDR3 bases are TGTGCCAGCAGTTATGGACAGGGAGTAGAAGCTTTCTTT.

CDR3 DNA sequence: TGTGCCAGCAGTTCGGACAGGTGGTTCGAGCAGTACTTC. It encodes CASSSDRWFEQYF. The V gene is TRBV6-5, the J gene TRBJ2-7, with 7 bases fitting TRBD1. The germline CDR1 and CDR2 sequences are MNHEY and SVGAGI. This CDR3 has 13 residues. J lost 6 bases, V lost 4 bases, and 6 bases had no gene match.

The CDR3 bases are TGTGCCAGTAGTATATCTGGCGGGAGTTTTAATGAGCAGTTCTTC. Translation gives CASSISGGSFNEQFF. The V and J genes are TRBV19 and TRBJ2-1, with 7 positions matching TRBD2. Germline CDR1 reads LNHDA; CDR2 reads SQIVND (reference sequence). The CDR3 is made up of 15 amino acids. Trimming at V came to 2 bases and at J to 7 bases, leaving 8 bases not matched to a gene.

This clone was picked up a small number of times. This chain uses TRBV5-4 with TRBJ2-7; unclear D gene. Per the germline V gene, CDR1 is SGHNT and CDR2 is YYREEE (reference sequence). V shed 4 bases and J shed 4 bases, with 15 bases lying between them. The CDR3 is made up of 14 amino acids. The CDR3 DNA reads TGTGCCAGCAGCACGTGGCCGCGGAGATACGAGCAGTACTTC. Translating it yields CASSTWPRRYEQYF.

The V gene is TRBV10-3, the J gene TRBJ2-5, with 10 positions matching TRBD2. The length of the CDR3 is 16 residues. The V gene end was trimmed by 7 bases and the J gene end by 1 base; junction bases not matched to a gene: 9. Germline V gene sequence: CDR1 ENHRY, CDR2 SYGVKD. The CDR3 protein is CAIIRSGTSAQETQYF. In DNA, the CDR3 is TGTGCCATCATACGATCCGGGACTAGCGCCCAAGAGACCCAGTACTTC.

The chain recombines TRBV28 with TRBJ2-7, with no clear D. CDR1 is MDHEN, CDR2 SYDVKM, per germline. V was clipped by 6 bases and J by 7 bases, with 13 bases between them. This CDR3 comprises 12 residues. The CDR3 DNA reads TGTGCCAGCAGACTCGCCTCGAAAGAGCAGTACTTC. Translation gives CASRLASKEQYF.

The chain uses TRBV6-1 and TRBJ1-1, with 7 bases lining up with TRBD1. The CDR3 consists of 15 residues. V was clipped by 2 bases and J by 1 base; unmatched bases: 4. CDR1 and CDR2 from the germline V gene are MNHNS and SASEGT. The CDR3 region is CASSEPGQPNTEAFF. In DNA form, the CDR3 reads TGTGCCAGCAGTGAACCGGGACAGCCGAACACTGAAGCTTTCTTT.

The CDR3: CSVEWLAGAMNEQFF. The DNA of the CDR3 is TGCAGCGTTGAATGGCTAGCGGGAGCTATGAATGAGCAGTTCTTC. The rearrangement joins TRBV29-1 to TRBJ2-1, with 10 bases that match TRBD2. Germline trimming cut 2 bases from V and 7 bases from J; bases unmatched to any gene: 8. In germline, CDR1 is SQVTM, CDR2 ANQGSEA. The CDR3 contains 15 residues.

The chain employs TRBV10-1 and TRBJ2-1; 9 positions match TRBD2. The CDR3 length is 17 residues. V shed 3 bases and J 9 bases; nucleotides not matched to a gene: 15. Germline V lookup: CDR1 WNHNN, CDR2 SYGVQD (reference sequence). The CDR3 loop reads CASSEALLAGAPVEQFF. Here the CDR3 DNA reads TGCGCCAGCAGTGAAGCTCTCTTAGCGGGGGCCCCGGTTGAGCAGTTCTTC.